This T cell receptor beta chain was captured in a study of graft-versus-host responses after intestinal transplantation. TCRdb keeps only in-frame clones here, not all; method: immunoSEQ multiplex PCR. This table holds approximately 9,500 clones, nearly 95% found once. V dropped 0 bases and J dropped 3 bases, with 11 bases sitting between them. Germline V gene sequence: CDR1 MGHRA, CDR2 YSYEKL. The CDR3 consists of 15 residues. The V and J genes are TRBV4-1 and TRBJ2-5, with unresolved D. The clonotype originates from a human patient who received an intestinal transplant, so some T cells may come from the graft donor. The sequenced sample was PBMCs, obtained approximately 45 days after intestinal transplantation. CDR3 DNA sequence: TGCGCCAGCAGCCAAGATCAACAGAGAAAAGAGACCCAGTACTTC. This translates into CASSQDQQRKETQYF.